This entry features one TCR beta chain sequence. Its cognate antigen is unknown. The entry originates in a study of shared clonotypes between healthy human individuals. Several immunoSEQ plates held equal portions of the genomic DNA taken from each subset. The method was immunoSEQ multiplex PCR; TCRdb's version includes in-frame clones alone and lacks a portion of them. The data contain more than 1 million clones, around 78% of them seen just once; the ten biggest clones take up around 0.47%. Study conclusions and caveats: Non-shared clonotypes had lower generation probabilities than clonotypes shared by all four sorted-subset donors.

V lost 0 bases to trimming and J lost 7 bases, with 12 bases between them. The germline gives CDR1 SGHTA, CDR2 FQGNSA. This CDR3 comprises 14 residues. What was sequenced was memory CD4+ T cells from PBMCs. Regarding subset: CD45RA-negative fraction. The clonotype originates from a man younger than 35 in good health. Some clones in this sample may be carry-over from other donors' samples. V is TRBV7-2 and J is TRBJ1-2, with D perhaps matching TRBD1 (5 bases). CDR3 region: CASSLATGGGGYTF. Here the CDR3 DNA reads TGTGCCAGCAGCTTAGCCACCGGGGGAGGTGGCTACACCTTC.